Below, 19 T cell receptor beta chains from the same sample are listed, as sequenced in a study of blood T cells in healthy people across ages (dated by TCRdb to the mid-2010s). Library method: 5' RACE. TCRdb names Illumina HiSeq 2500 as the instrument used. A second about 7 to 11 cycle PCR used a sample-barcoded 5' primer and a J-beta primer mix. The raw public reads went through TCRdb reprocessing: fastp at Q25, MiXCR clone calling, in-frame beta chains kept. Every CDR3 protein is listed once, alongside the most common genes and DNA of its rows. The sample includes around 1,000,000 distinct CDR3 sequences, with 25% observed a single time. Around 0.7% of the sample is in the top ten clones. Another study also made use of these data, one on T cells of mothers and their children.

Material: blood. These receptors were collected from a girl aged 2-15 years in good health.

The chain joins TRBV6-5 to TRBJ2-7; possible D gene TRBD2, 6 bases. The J call is uncertain, as TRBJ2-1 better fits the DNA end. This CDR3 has 17 amino acids. Germline CDR1 MNHEY, CDR2 SVGAGI. CDR3 sequence: CASSYGGADLAYNEQFF. The CDR3 DNA is TGTGCCAGCAGTTATGGAGGGGCGGACCTTGCTTACAATGAGCAGTTCTTC.

This clonotype was seen many times. The chain uses TRBV28 and TRBJ2-7; the match to TRBD2 covers 11 bases. This CDR3 is 13 amino acids long. V lost 6 bases, J lost 7 bases, and 5 bases stayed unmatched. Germline CDR1 reads MDHEN; CDR2 reads SYDVKM. The CDR3: CASSPGLAVEQYF. CDR3 DNA: TGTGCCAGCAGCCCGGGACTAGCGGTTGAGCAGTACTTC. Filled out from reference TRBV28 and TRBJ2-7, the complete variable domain reads DVKVTQSSRYLVKRTGEKVFLECVQDMDHENMFWYRQDPGLGLRLIYFSYDVKMKEKGDIPEGYSVSREKKERFSLILESASTNQTSMYLCASSPGLAVEQYFGPGTRLTVT.

This clonotype turned up a few times. This chain joins TRBV4-1 and TRBJ2-1, with D unresolved. V dropped 0 bases and J dropped 8 bases, with 8 bases sitting between them. The CDR3 contains 13 residues. The germline CDR1 and CDR2 sequences are MGHRA and YSYEKL. The CDR3 protein is CASSQDVRYEQFF. The CDR3 coding sequence is TGCGCCAGCAGCCAAGATGTTCGGTATGAGCAGTTCTTC.

The rearrangement joins TRBV7-9 to TRBJ2-1; either TRBD1 or TRBD2 may supply D (6 bases each). The DNA end lines up better with TRBJ2-7; the J call may be wrong. CDR3 size: 19 residues. Per the germline V gene, CDR1 is SEHNR and CDR2 is FQNEAQ (reference sequence). The CDR3 region is CASSSIMGRGGGRGDEQYF. DNA of the CDR3: TGTGCCAGCAGCTCAATTATGGGTAGAGGGGGAGGTCGGGGCGACGAGCAGTACTTC.

V gene TRBV7-3 combines with J gene TRBJ2-2, with unresolved D. There are 14 residues in the CDR3. V was shortened by 5 bases and J by 4 bases, with 11 bases between the two germline ends. CDR1 is SGHTA and CDR2 is FQGTGA in the germline V gene. CDR3 nucleotide sequence: TGTGCCAGCAGCCCGACCGCTAGCACCGGGGAGCTGTTTTTT. It is translated as CASSPTASTGELFF.

Turning to this clonotype: At one of its ends the junction is not consistent with the germline gene, which may arise from a read error. The V call is TRBV9, the J call TRBJ2-4; perhaps TRBD2 as D (7 bases). The CDR3 is made up of 16 amino acids. Per the germline V gene, CDR1 is SGDLS and CDR2 is YYNGEE. The CDR3 reads CASSSYGGGVKNIRYF. In DNA, the CDR3 is TGTGCCAGCAGCTCCTATGGCGGGGGCGTAAAAAACATTCGGTACTTC.

The chain recombines TRBV18 with TRBJ2-6; D remains unclear. The CDR3 covers 15 residues. Trimming pared 3 bases from V and 0 bases from J, leaving 6 bases between. Germline lookup yields CDR1 KGHSH and CDR2 LQKENI. CDR3 nucleotides: TGTGCCAGCTCACCCAAAATCTCTGGGGCCAACGTCCTGACTTTC. Its protein is CASSPKISGANVLTF.

The chain carries TRBV28 and TRBJ2-7; 9 positions agree with TRBD2. The germline V gene encodes CDR1 MDHEN and CDR2 SYDVKM. The V gene end was trimmed by 4 bases and the J gene end by 5 bases; junction bases not matched to a gene: 6. The CDR3 is 14 residues long. The CDR3 reads CASSWAGGPNEQYF. CDR3 nucleotides: TGTGCCAGCAGTTGGGCGGGAGGGCCAAACGAGCAGTACTTC.

The chain uses TRBV7-2 and TRBJ1-1; no definite D call. Germline CDR1 is SGHTA and CDR2 is FQGNSA. The length of the CDR3 is 13 residues. Trimming removed 8 bases at V and 1 base at J, with 11 bases between. The DNA of the CDR3 is TGTGCCAGCCGTATTAATAGGAACACTGAAGCTTTCTTT. It translates to CASRINRNTEAFF.

A few counts support this clonotype. The CDR3 DNA reads as TGTGCCAGCAGTGGGGACGGTGCCTACGAGCAGTACTTC. Encoded protein: CASSGDGAYEQYF. The chain recombines TRBV28 with TRBJ2-7; either TRBD1 or TRBD2 may fit D (5 bases each). The CDR3 consists of 13 residues. Per the germline V gene, CDR1 is MDHEN and CDR2 is SYDVKM. V was cut by 5 bases and J by 2 bases, with 10 bases left in between. The full variable domain, rest sourced from reference TRBV28 and TRBJ2-7, is DVKVTQSSRYLVKRTGEKVFLECVQDMDHENMFWYRQDPGLGLRLIYFSYDVKMKEKGDIPEGYSVSREKKERFSLILESASTNQTSMYLCASSGDGAYEQYFGPGTRLTVT.

The J gene is TRBJ1-2, the V gene TRBV5-1; 7 positions agree with TRBD1. Trimming cost V 5 bases and J 6 bases; bases outside gene matches: 10. CDR1 SGHRS and CDR2 YFSETQ come from the germline V gene. CDR3 length equals 14 residues. The CDR3: CASRALTGRDGYTF. DNA of the CDR3: TGCGCCAGCAGGGCGTTGACAGGGAGGGATGGCTACACCTTC.

The chain is built from TRBV7-8 and TRBJ2-3; D might be TRBD1 (6 bases). CDR1 is SGHVS and CDR2 is FQNEAQ in the germline V gene. This CDR3 comprises 17 residues. The V and J ends lost 5 bases and 3 bases respectively, with 21 bases between them. CDR3 nucleotide sequence: TGTGCCAGCAGCGCATTATTGCCAGGACAGAGAACAGATACGCAGTATTTT. Translation gives CASSALLPGQRTDTQYF.

This clonotype was detected a few times. CDR3 in amino acids: CASSYDPRDEQFF. The CDR3 nucleotides are TGTGCCAGCAGTTATGATCCGAGGGATGAGCAGTTCTTC. The J gene is TRBJ2-1, the V gene TRBV6-5, with D possibly TRBD2 on 5 matching bases. The germline V and J ends were trimmed by 3 bases and 8 bases, with 11 bases remaining between them. Germline V gene lookup returns CDR1 MNHEY and CDR2 SVGAGI. CDR3 length equals 13 residues.

The genes are TRBV6-2 or TRBV6-3 and TRBJ2-5; D may be TRBD1 or TRBD2 (5 bases each). The better agreement between TRBJ2-7 and the DNA end casts doubt on the J call. Per the germline V gene, CDR1 is MNHEY and CDR2 is SVGEGT. The CDR3 has 14 amino acids. The DNA of the CDR3 is TGTGCCAGCCTTGGGACGAATGAAAGGTACGAGCAGTACTTC. Its translation: CASLGTNERYEQYF.

The V gene is TRBV7-2, the J gene TRBJ2-5; 7 bases align to TRBD1. The germline gives CDR1 SGHTA, CDR2 FQGNSA. J was trimmed by 1 base and V by 1 base; bases with no gene match: 3. The CDR3 is 15 residues long. CDR3 protein: CASSLVWDSQETQYF. The CDR3 DNA is TGTGCCAGCAGCTTAGTTTGGGACAGCCAAGAGACCCAGTACTTC.

This sequence joins TRBV7-2 and TRBJ2-7; TRBD2 agrees at 9 bases. With 3 bases clipped from V and 7 bases from J, the junction kept 13 bases outside the gene matches. CDR3 length equals 16 residues. Germline loops: CDR1 SGHTA, CDR2 FQGNSA. CDR3 bases: TGTGCCAGCAGCTTGGGACCGGGACTAGCCCTTGGTGAGCAGTACTTC. Protein sequence: CASSLGPGLALGEQYF.

This chain links TRBV2 with TRBJ2-1, with D unresolved. V lost 7 bases, J lost 6 bases, and 7 bases lay in between. The CDR3 runs to 11 residues. CDR1 and CDR2 from the germline V gene are SNHLY and FYNNEI. CDR3 nucleotide sequence: TGTGCCAGCATCAACGGCAATGAGCAGTTCTTC. Residues: CASINGNEQFF.

This sequence joins TRBV10-3 and TRBJ2-5, with TRBD1 identical over 9 bases. J lost 5 bases, V lost 4 bases, and 14 bases had no gene match. The CDR3 covers 17 residues. Looked up from germline, CDR1 is ENHRY and CDR2 is SYGVKD. The CDR3 loop is CAISGGIPGQGSETQYF. CDR3 bases: TGTGCCATCAGTGGGGGGATTCCGGGACAGGGATCGGAGACCCAGTACTTC.

This clonotype was counted between two and nine times. The V and J genes are TRBV12-3 or TRBV12-4 and TRBJ1-6; D call uncertain. This CDR3 has 12 residues. Trimming cost V 3 bases and J 9 bases, with 6 bases left between them. The CDR3 DNA is TGTGCCAGCAGTTTGTGGCCTTCACCCCTCCACTTT. Protein: CASSLWPSPLHF.